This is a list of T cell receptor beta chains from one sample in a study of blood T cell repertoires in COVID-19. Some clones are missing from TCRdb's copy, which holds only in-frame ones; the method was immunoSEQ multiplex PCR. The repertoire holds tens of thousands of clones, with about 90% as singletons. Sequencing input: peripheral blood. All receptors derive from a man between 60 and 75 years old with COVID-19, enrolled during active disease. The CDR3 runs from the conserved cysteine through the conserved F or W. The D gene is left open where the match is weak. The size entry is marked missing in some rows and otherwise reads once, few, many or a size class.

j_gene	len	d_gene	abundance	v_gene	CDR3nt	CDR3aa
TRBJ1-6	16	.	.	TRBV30	TGTGCCTGGAGTGTTGGGGGGAGGCCCTATAATTCACCCCTCCACTTT	CAWSVGGRPYNSPLHF
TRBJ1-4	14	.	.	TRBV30	TGTGCCTGGAGCAATACAGGGATCAATGAAAAACTGTTTTTT	CAWSNTGINEKLFF
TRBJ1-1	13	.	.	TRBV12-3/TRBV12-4	TGTGCCAGCAGTCCACAGGGGAACACTGAAGCTTTCTTT	CASSPQGNTEAFF
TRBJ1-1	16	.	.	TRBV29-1	TGCAGCGTTGAAGCGGAGGGAGGGAGATTGAACACTGAAGCTTTCTTT	CSVEAEGGRLNTEAFF
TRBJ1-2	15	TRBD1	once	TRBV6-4	TGTGCCAGCAGCCGACAAGCAGGGGGCGCGTATGGCTACACCTTC	CASSRQAGGAYGYTF
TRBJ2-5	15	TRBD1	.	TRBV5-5	TGTGCCAGCAGCTTGGGGACAGGGCCCCAAGAGACCCAGTACTTC	CASSLGTGPQETQYF
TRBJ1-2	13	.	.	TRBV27	TGTGCCACGAACGATAGGGAGGGCTATGGCTACACCTTC	CATNDREGYGYTF
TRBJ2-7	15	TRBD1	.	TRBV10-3	TGTGCCATCAGTGGGGGACAGGGAATGAACTACGAGCAGTACTTC	CAISGGQGMNYEQYF
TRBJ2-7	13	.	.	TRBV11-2	TGTGCCAGCAGCAACAGGGATACCTACGAGCAGTACTTC	CASSNRDTYEQYF
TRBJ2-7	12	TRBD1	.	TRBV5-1	TGCGCCAGCAGCGACAGGGTCGACGAGCAGTACTTC	CASSDRVDEQYF
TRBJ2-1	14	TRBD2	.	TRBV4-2	TGTGCCAGCAGCTCTAGCGGCGCCTACAATGAGCAGTTCTTC	CASSSSGAYNEQFF
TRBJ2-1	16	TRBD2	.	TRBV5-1	TGCGCCAGCAGAACGAGGGGCGGGGGAACGGACAATGAGCAGTTCTTC	CASRTRGGGTDNEQFF
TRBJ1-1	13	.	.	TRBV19	TGTGCCAGTAGTATTCTTGGTGAGACTGAAGCTTTCTTT	CASSILGETEAFF
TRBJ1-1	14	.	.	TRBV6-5	TGTGCCAGCAGCCGTCAAACCAAGGAGTCTGAAGCTTTCTTT	CASSRQTKESEAFF
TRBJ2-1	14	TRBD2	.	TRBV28	TGTGCCAGCAGTTTTCCTAGCGGGAGCAATGAGCAGTTCTTC	CASSFPSGSNEQFF
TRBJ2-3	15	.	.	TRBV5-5	TGTGCCAGCAGCCTAGGGGTTAGGGGCACAGATACGCAGTATTTT	CASSLGVRGTDTQYF
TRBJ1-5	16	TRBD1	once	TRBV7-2	TGTGCCAGCAGCTCCCCCGGGACAGGGGGGAATCAGCCCCAGCATTTT	CASSSPGTGGNQPQHF
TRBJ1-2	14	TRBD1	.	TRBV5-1	TGCGCCAGCAGCCTAGGACAGGTCTTCTATGGCTACACCTTC	CASSLGQVFYGYTF
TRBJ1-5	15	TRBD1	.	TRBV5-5	TGTGCCAGCAGCGTACAGGGGGCGGGTGCCCAGCCCCAGCATTTT	CASSVQGAGAQPQHF
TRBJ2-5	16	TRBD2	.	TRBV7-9	TGTGCCAGCAGCCCCCGACTAGCGGGAGTAGGGGAGACCCAGTACTTC	CASSPRLAGVGETQYF
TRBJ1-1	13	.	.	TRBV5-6	TGTGCCAGCAGCAGCGATCCCAACACTGAAGCTTTCTTT	CASSSDPNTEAFF
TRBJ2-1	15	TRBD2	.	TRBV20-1	TGCAGTGCTAGTTCGGCGGGGGGCTCCTACAATGAGCAGTTCTTC	CSASSAGGSYNEQFF
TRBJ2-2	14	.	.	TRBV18	TGTGCCAGCTCACCAGGGGCTGCCACCGGGGAGCTGTTTTTT	CASSPGAATGELFF